This T cell receptor (beta chain) originates from a study of glioma-infiltrating T cells after dendritic cell vaccination. Produced via immunoSEQ multiplex PCR; TCRdb's table is partial and in-frame only. The sample yields tens of thousands of clones, 70% to 90% seen once. Germline V gene lookup returns CDR1 MGHRA and CDR2 YSYEKL. CDR3 length: 18 amino acids. V gave up 2 bases and J gave up 0 bases; unmatched junction bases: 13. The chain combines TRBV4-1 with TRBJ2-7, with 7 nucleotides matching TRBD1. This TCR derives from a human donor with glioblastoma. The sequenced sample was blood, obtained before dendritic cell vaccination. CDR3 region: CASSQSPLKGQSSYEQYF. DNA of the CDR3: TGCGCCAGCAGCCAATCCCCCCTTAAGGGACAGAGCTCCTACGAGCAGTACTTC.